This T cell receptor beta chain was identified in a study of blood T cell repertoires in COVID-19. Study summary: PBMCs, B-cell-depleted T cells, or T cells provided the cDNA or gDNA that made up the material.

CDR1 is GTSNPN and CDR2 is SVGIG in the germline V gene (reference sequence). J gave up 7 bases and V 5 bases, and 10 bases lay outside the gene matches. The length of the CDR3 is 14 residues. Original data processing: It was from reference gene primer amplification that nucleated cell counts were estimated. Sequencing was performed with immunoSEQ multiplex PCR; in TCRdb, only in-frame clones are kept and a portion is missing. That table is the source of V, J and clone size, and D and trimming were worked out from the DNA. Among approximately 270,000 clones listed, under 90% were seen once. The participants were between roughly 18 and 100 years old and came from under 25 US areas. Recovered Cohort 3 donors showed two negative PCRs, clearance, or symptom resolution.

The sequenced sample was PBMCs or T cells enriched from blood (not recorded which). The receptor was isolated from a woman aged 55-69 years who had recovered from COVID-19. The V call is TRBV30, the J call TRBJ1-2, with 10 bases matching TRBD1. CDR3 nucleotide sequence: TGTGCCTGGGAAGGGACAGGGGTTTCGGGTGGCTACACCTTC. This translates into CAWEGTGVSGGYTF.